The 27 T cell receptor beta chains given below trace back to one sample, sequenced in a study of blood T cell repertoires in COVID-19. Clones were sequenced by immunoSEQ multiplex PCR, and TCRdb holds only the in-frame ones, with some missing. The sample holds roughly 150,000 clones, approximately 84% seen once. Material for sequencing was peripheral blood. The receptors were gathered from a woman at least 80 years old with COVID-19, enrolled during active disease.

CDR3 bases: TGTGCCAGTACCCGGGGACAGGGGGCCCTAAATGGCTACACCTTC. Translated: CASTRGQGALNGYTF. The rearrangement joins TRBV19 to TRBJ1-2; 12 positions agree with TRBD1. The length of the CDR3 is 15 residues. Germline lookup yields CDR1 LNHDA and CDR2 SQIVND (reference sequence). Losses at the gene ends were 7 bases for V and 6 bases for J; bases not matched to a gene: 9.

V is TRBV3-1 (or the pseudogene TRBV3-2) and J is TRBJ2-3, with a tentative D call TRBD1 (5 bases). The CDR3 spans 14 residues. V was pared by 0 bases and J by 5 bases, with 9 bases between. CDR1 LGHDT and CDR2 YNNKEL come from the germline V gene (reference sequence). The CDR3 is CASSQDRERDTQYF. CDR3 DNA: TGTGCCAGCAGCCAAGACAGGGAAAGAGATACGCAGTATTTT.

The CDR3, as DNA: TGTGCCAGCAGGCATACTAGCTTGGATACGCAGTATTTT. It specifies CASRHTSLDTQYF. The genes are TRBV3-1 (or the pseudogene TRBV3-2) and TRBJ2-3; tentative D call: TRBD2 (6 bases). Germline V gives CDR1 LGHDT, CDR2 YNNKEL (reference sequence). Trimming removed 6 bases at V and 6 bases at J, with 13 bases between. This CDR3 contains 13 residues.

This chain uses TRBV5-5 with TRBJ1-5, with 7 bases lining up with TRBD1. V lost 0 bases to trimming and J lost 3 bases; unmatched junction nucleotides: 3. The CDR3 has 15 residues. Germline V gives CDR1 SGHKS, CDR2 YYEKEE (reference sequence). The DNA of the CDR3 is TGTGCCAGCAGCTTGGACAGGGGCTACAATCAGCCCCAGCATTTT. Protein sequence: CASSLDRGYNQPQHF. Looking up the rest from reference TRBV5-5 and TRBJ1-5 gives the full variable domain: DAGVTQSPTHLIKTRGQQVTLRCSPISGHKSVSWYQQVLGQGPQFIFQYYEKEERGRGNFPDRFSARQFPNYSSELNVNALLLGDSALYLCASSLDRGYNQPQHFGDGTRLSIL.

The sample holds a few counts of this clone. The chain recombines TRBV5-1 with TRBJ2-7, with no clear D. Looked up from germline, CDR1 is SGHRS and CDR2 is YFSETQ. The CDR3 extends over 15 amino acids. The V end was cut by 2 bases, the J end by 6 bases, with 18 bases between. The DNA of the CDR3 is TGCGCCAGCAGCTTCCTTCTTGGCGACTCGGGCGAGCAGTACTTC. Its protein product is CASSFLLGDSGEQYF.

The J gene is TRBJ2-7, the V gene TRBV5-6; TRBD1 matches at 7 bases. The V gene's germline CDR1 is SGHDT and CDR2 YYEEEE. Trimming removed 4 bases from V and 2 bases from J; junction bases left unmatched: 3. This CDR3 is 13 amino acids long. The CDR3 DNA is TGTGCCAGCAGCGTGACAGGGCCCTACGAGCAGTACTTC. Translated: CASSVTGPYEQYF.

The V gene is TRBV4-3, the J gene TRBJ2-7, with D possibly TRBD1 on 5 matching bases. Trimming shortened V by 0 bases and J by 2 bases, and 11 bases separated the two germline ends. This CDR3 has 15 amino acids. Germline values: CDR1 LGHNA, CDR2 YSLEER. Written as DNA, the CDR3 is TGCGCCAGCAGCCAAGAACCAGACAGAGCCTACGAGCAGTACTTC. Amino acid sequence: CASSQEPDRAYEQYF.

The chain joins TRBV4-2 to TRBJ2-1; 8 bases agree with TRBD2. Germline CDR1 reads LGHNA; CDR2 reads YNFKEQ. Trimming removed 10 bases from V and 0 bases from J; junction bases left unmatched: 11. The CDR3 has 16 amino acids. In DNA form, the CDR3 reads TGTGCCACCATCATAGAGGCGGGGGGCTCCTACAATGAGCAGTTCTTC. Its protein is CATIIEAGGSYNEQFF.

This clone was detected only once. This chain connects TRBV11-2 to TRBJ1-2; TRBD1 matches 10 bases. The CDR3 extends over 17 amino acids. Germline V CDR1 and CDR2: SGHAT, FQNNGV. Unmatched junction bases numbered 13, after V lost 2 bases and J lost 7 bases. CDR3 protein: CASSLKSLDRGKPGYTF. The CDR3 region has the DNA TGTGCCAGCAGCTTAAAGTCGTTGGACAGGGGGAAGCCTGGCTACACCTTC.

The chain is built from TRBV27 and TRBJ2-1; TRBD2 matches at 8 bases. The junction had 8 bases not matched to a gene; V was cut back by 6 bases and J by 4 bases. The CDR3 is made up of 15 amino acids. Germline V gives CDR1 MNHEY, CDR2 SMNVEV (reference sequence). CDR3 in DNA: TGTGCCAGCAGGGCTAGCGGGTTCCAATACAATGAGCAGTTCTTC. Translation: CASRASGFQYNEQFF.

The chain uses TRBV29-1 and TRBJ2-7; D perhaps matches TRBD1 (5 bases). The ends were cut back, 6 bases at V and 1 base at J, with 10 bases in the middle. This CDR3 is 12 amino acids long. The V gene's germline CDR1 is SQVTM and CDR2 ANQGSEA. CDR3 protein: CSVADKSYEQYF. The CDR3, as DNA: TGCAGCGTGGCGGACAAGTCCTACGAGCAGTACTTC.

This chain connects TRBV9 to TRBJ2-1, with a weak D call TRBD2 (7 bases). Trimming removed 0 bases from V and 0 bases from J, with 10 bases in between. The CDR3 totals 16 residues. The germline CDR1 and CDR2 sequences are SGDLS and YYNGEE. CDR3 sequence reads: CASSVGGGRSYNEQFF. DNA of the CDR3: TGTGCCAGCAGCGTAGGGGGGGGCCGCTCCTACAATGAGCAGTTCTTC. The entire variable domain, with the rest obtained from reference TRBV9 and TRBJ2-1, is as follows: DSGVTQTPKHLITATGQRVTLRCSPRSGDLSVYWYQQSLDQGLQFLIQYYNGEERAKGNILERFSAQQFPDLHSELNLSSLELGDSALYFCASSVGGGRSYNEQFFGPGTRLTVL.

The J gene is TRBJ2-5, the V gene TRBV5-1, with 8 bases lining up with TRBD1. The V and J ends lost 4 bases and 5 bases, in that order; junction bases with no gene match: 4. The length of the CDR3 is 13 residues. The germline CDR1 and CDR2 sequences are SGHRS and YFSETQ. CDR3: CASSLGQAETQYF. DNA of the CDR3: TGCGCCAGCAGCCTGGGACAGGCCGAGACCCAGTACTTC.

V gene TRBV19 combines with J gene TRBJ1-2, with D perhaps matching TRBD1 (5 bases). V was clipped by 1 base and J by 8 bases, with 11 bases between them. The CDR3 extends over 13 amino acids. From germline, CDR1 is LNHDA and CDR2 SQIVND (reference sequence). The CDR3 DNA follows: TGTGCCAGTAGTATAGCGACAGTAAGCGGCTACACCTTC. As protein: CASSIATVSGYTF.

This clone appeared a single time. This chain links TRBV4-1 with TRBJ2-2, with D unresolved. The CDR3 is 15 residues long. Germline-derived CDR1 and CDR2 are MGHRA and YSYEKL. V was clipped by 3 bases and J by 4 bases, with 12 bases between them. This chain's CDR3 is CASSHTMTGTGELFF. In DNA, the CDR3 is TGCGCCAGCAGCCATACAATGACGGGCACCGGGGAGCTGTTTTTT.

The rearrangement uses TRBV7-2 and TRBJ2-1; 7 positions match TRBD2. Germline CDR1 is SGHTA and CDR2 is FQGNSA. V dropped 1 base and J dropped 2; count of bases not matched to a gene: 2. The CDR3 runs 15 residues. CDR3 in amino acids: CASSLDRGAYNEQFF. The CDR3 DNA follows: TGTGCCAGCAGCTTAGATCGGGGGGCCTACAATGAGCAGTTCTTC.

J is TRBJ2-3 and V is TRBV30; TRBD2 might be the D (5 bases). This CDR3 region has 11 residues. Germline CDR1 reads GTSNPN; CDR2 reads SVGIG (reference sequence). CDR3 amino acids: CAYGVTRGQYF. The CDR3, as DNA: TGTGCATACGGGGTAACTCGGGGGCAGTATTTT. The full variable domain, its missing parts supplied by reference TRBV30 and TRBJ2-3, is SQTIHQWPATLVQPVGSPLSLECTVEGTSNPNLYWYRQAAGRGLQLLFYSVGIGQISSEVPQNLSASRPQDRQFILSSKKLLLSDSGFYLCAYGVTRGQYFGPGTRLTVL.

As DNA, the CDR3 is TGTGCCAGTAGTCACTCTGGAAACACCATATATTTT. Residues: CASSHSGNTIYF. This chain links TRBV19 with TRBJ1-3; D is unresolved. The germline gives CDR1 LNHDA, CDR2 SQIVND (reference sequence). CDR3 size: 12 residues. Trimming removed 5 bases at V and 0 bases at J, with 2 bases between.

This sequence joins TRBV5-4 and TRBJ2-3, with a possible D match to TRBD2 (6 bases). Germline assignment: CDR1 SGHNT and CDR2 YYREEE (reference sequence). V was cut by 4 bases and J by 0 bases, with 15 bases left in between. This CDR3 contains 16 residues. The CDR3 DNA reads as TGTGCCAGCAGCCCCCGGGAGTCTGCTAGCACAGATACGCAGTATTTT. Its protein product is CASSPRESASTDTQYF. Based on the CDR3 plus reference TRBV5-4 and TRBJ2-3, the full variable domain is ETGVTQSPTHLIKTRGQQVTLRCSSQSGHNTVSWYQQALGQGPQFIFQYYREEENGRGNFPPRFSGLQFPNYSSELNVNALELDDSALYLCASSPRESASTDTQYFGPGTRLTVL.

This clone was detected once. This rearrangement joins TRBV7-2 to TRBJ1-2; TRBD1 aligns across 9 bases. The CDR3 extends over 13 amino acids. V lost 3 bases and J lost 6; bases outside the gene matches: 2. Per the germline V gene, CDR1 is SGHTA and CDR2 is FQGNSA. CDR3 in amino acids: CASSLGQGNGYTF. DNA of the CDR3: TGTGCCAGCAGCTTGGGACAGGGAAATGGCTACACCTTC.

A word on this clone: The junction departs from germline at one end; a sequencing error may be responsible. This chain links TRBV6-5 with TRBJ1-1, with 8 positions matching TRBD1. Germline loops: CDR1 MNHEY, CDR2 SVGAGI. CDR3 length equals 13 residues. This chain's CDR3 is CASSYPGQGGQIF. CDR3 DNA: TGTGCCAGCAGTTACCCCGGACAGGGAGGGCAGATCTTT.

The rearrangement links TRBV5-1 to TRBJ2-4; 14 positions agree with TRBD2. The germline gives CDR1 SGHRS, CDR2 YFSETQ. The CDR3 spans 18 residues. The V segment lost 0 bases and the J segment 9 bases; nucleotides outside the gene matches: 11. CDR3 in amino acids: CASSLGLAGGPLLGIQYF. In nucleotides, the CDR3 is TGCGCCAGCAGCTTGGGACTAGCGGGAGGGCCTTTGTTGGGCATTCAGTACTTC.

This clone was detected many times. The chain uses TRBV9 and TRBJ2-5; 7 nucleotides line up with TRBD2. CDR3 length: 14 amino acids. CDR1 and CDR2 from the germline V gene are SGDLS and YYNGEE. V was clipped by 4 bases and J by 5 bases; unmatched bases: 8. The CDR3 bases are TGTGCCAGCAGCCCGTGGGGGGGATCCGAGACCCAGTACTTC. As protein: CASSPWGGSETQYF.

This clone came up a few times. V gene TRBV7-2 combines with J gene TRBJ2-7, with a tentative D call TRBD1 (5 bases). The germline V and J ends were trimmed by 4 bases and 6 bases, with 16 bases remaining between them. The CDR3 totals 14 residues. Germline V lookup: CDR1 SGHTA, CDR2 FQGNSA. DNA of the CDR3: TGTGCCAGCAGCTCCCCCCAGGGATCGGGCGAGCAGTACTTC. It codes for CASSSPQGSGEQYF.

The V and J genes are TRBV12-3 or TRBV12-4 and TRBJ2-1; a possible D gene is TRBD1 (6 bases). The CDR3 is made up of 12 amino acids. Trimming pared 5 bases from V and 10 bases from J, leaving 12 bases between. CDR3: CASSQTGTEQFF. CDR3 DNA sequence: TGTGCCAGCAGTCAAACAGGGACCGAGCAGTTCTTC.

The V call is TRBV6-5, the J call TRBJ2-1; no reliable D call. The CDR3 is made up of 11 amino acids. V was cut by 6 bases and J by 6 bases, with 6 bases left in between. CDR1 MNHEY and CDR2 SVGAGI come from the germline V gene. For the CDR3, the DNA is TGTGCCAGCAGACATCTCAATGAGCAGTTCTTC. Encoded protein: CASRHLNEQFF.

This clone came up once. J is TRBJ1-1 and V is TRBV28; no firm D call. This CDR3 is 11 amino acids long. The ends were cut back, 11 bases at V and 3 bases at J, with 10 bases in the middle. Germline loops: CDR1 MDHEN, CDR2 SYDVKM. CDR3 nucleotide sequence: TGTGCCGTCCTCTTCGACACTGAAGCTTTCTTT. This translates into CAVLFDTEAFF.